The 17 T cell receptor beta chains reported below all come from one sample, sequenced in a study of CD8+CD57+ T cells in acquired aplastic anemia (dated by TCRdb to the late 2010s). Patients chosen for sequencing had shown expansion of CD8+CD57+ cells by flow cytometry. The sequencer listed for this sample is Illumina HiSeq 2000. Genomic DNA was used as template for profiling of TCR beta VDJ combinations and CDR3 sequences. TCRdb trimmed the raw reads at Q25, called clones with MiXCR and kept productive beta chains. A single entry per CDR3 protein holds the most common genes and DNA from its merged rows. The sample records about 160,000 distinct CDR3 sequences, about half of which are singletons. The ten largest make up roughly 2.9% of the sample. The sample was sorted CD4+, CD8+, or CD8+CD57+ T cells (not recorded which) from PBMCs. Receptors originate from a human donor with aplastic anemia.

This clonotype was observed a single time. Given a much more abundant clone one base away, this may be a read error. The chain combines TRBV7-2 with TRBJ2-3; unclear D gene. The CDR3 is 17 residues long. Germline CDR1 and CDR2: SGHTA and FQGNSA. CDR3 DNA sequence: TGTGCCAGCGGCTTAGCTGCTCTTGCGGTTGGCACAGATACGCAGTATTTT. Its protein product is CASGLAALAVGTDTQYF.

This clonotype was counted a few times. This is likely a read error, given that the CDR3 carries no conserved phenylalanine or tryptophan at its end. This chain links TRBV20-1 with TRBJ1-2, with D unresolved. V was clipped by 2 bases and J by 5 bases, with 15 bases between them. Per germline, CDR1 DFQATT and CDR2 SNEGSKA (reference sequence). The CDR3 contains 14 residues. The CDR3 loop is CSARYGRNIYGYTS. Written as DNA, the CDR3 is TGCAGTGCTAGATATGGCAGAAATATTTATGGCTACACCTCC.

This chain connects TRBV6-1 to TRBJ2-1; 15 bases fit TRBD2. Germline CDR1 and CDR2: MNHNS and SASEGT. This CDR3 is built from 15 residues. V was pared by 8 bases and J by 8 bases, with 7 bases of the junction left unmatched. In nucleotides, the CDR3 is TGTGCCAGCGAAGGACTAGCGGGGGGGCCGGATGAGCAGTTCTTC. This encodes CASEGLAGGPDEQFF.

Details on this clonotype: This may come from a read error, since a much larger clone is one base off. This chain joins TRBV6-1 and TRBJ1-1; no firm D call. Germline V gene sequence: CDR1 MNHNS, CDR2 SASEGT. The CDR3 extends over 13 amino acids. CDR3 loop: CAGSRPKNTEAFF. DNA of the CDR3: TGTGCCGGCAGTCGACCGAAGAACACTGAAGCTTTCTTT.

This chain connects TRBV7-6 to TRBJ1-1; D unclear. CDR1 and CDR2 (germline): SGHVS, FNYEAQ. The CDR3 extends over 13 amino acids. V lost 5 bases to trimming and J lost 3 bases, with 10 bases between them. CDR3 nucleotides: TGTGCCAGCAGCACCCAAAAGTACACTGAAGCTTTCTTT. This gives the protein CASSTQKYTEAFF.

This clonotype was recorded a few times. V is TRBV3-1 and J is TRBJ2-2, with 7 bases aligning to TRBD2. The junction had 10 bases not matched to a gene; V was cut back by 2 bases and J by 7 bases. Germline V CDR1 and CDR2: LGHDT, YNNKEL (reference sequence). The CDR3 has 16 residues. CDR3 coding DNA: TGTGCCAGCAGCCAAACCAAGCGGGGCGGGGTCGGGGAGCTGTTTTTT. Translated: CASSQTKRGGVGELFF. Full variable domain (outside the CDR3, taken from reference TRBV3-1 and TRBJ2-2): DTAVSQTPKYLVTQMGNDKSIKCEQNLGHDTMYWYKQDSKKFLKIMFSYNNKELIINETVPNRFSPKSPDKAHLNLHINSLELGDSAVYFCASSQTKRGGVGELFFGEGSRLTVL.

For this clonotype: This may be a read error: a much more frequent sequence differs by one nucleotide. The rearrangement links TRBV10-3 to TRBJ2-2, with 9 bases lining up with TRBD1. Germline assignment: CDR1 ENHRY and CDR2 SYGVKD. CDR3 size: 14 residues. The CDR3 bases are TGTGCCAGCCGGGACAGGGCGAGCACCGAGGAGCTGTTTTTT. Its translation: CASRDRASTEELFF.

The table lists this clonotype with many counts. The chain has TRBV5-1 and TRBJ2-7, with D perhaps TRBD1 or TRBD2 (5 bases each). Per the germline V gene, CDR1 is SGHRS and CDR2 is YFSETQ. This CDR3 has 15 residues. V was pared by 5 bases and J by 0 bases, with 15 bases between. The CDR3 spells CASSRDGKSSYEQYF. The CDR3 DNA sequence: TGCGCCAGCAGTCGGGACGGGAAGAGCTCCTACGAGCAGTACTTC.

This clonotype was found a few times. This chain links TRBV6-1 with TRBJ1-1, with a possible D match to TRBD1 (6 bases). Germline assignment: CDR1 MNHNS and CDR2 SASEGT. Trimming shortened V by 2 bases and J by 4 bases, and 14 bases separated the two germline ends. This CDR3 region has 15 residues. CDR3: CASSEKGGRSTEAFF. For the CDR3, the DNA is TGTGCCAGCAGTGAAAAAGGGGGTCGGAGCACTGAAGCTTTCTTT.

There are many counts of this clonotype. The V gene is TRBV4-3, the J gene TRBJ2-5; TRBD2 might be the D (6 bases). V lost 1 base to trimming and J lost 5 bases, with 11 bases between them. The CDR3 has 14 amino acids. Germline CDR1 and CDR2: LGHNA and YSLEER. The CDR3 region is CASSQGLVGETQYF. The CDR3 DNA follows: TGCGCCAGCAGCCAAGGACTAGTGGGGGAGACCCAGTACTTC.

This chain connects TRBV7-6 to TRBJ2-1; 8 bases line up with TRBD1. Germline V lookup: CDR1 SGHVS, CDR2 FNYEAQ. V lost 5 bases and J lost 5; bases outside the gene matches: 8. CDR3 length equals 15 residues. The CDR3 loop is CASSTGQGVNNEQFF. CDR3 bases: TGTGCCAGCAGCACCGGACAGGGCGTAAACAATGAGCAGTTCTTC.

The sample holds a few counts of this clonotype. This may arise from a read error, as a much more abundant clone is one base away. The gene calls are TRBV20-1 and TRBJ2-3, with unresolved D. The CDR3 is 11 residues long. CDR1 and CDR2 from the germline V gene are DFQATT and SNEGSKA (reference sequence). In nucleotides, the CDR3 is TGCGGTGCTAGGGTGACAGATACGCAGTATTTT. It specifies CGARVTDTQYF.

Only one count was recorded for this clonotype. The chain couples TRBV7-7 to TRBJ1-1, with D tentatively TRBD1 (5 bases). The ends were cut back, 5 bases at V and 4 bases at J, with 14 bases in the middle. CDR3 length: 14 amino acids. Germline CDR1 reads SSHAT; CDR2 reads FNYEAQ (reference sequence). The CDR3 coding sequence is TGTGCCAGCAGCAGAGGGCAAGGGACCACTGAAGCTTTCTTT. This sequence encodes CASSRGQGTTEAFF.

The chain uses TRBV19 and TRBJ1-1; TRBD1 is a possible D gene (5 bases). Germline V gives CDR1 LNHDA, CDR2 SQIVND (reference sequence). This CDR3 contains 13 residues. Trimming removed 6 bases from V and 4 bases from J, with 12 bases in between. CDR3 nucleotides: TGTGCCAGTAGGACGGGACGTAGCACTGAAGCTTTCTTT. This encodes CASRTGRSTEAFF.

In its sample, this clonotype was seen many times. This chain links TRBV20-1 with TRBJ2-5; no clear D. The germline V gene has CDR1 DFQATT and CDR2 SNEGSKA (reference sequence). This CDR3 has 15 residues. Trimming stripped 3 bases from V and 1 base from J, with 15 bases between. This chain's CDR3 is CSARSPGTAQETQYF. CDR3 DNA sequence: TGCAGTGCTAGGTCACCAGGCACAGCCCAAGAGACCCAGTACTTC.

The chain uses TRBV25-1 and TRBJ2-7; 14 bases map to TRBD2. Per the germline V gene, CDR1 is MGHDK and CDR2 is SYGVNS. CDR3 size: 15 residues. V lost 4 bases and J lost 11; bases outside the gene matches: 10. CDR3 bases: TGTGCCAGCAGTGCTTCCTCCGGGACTAGCGGGAGAAAGTACGTC. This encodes CASSASSGTSGRKYV.

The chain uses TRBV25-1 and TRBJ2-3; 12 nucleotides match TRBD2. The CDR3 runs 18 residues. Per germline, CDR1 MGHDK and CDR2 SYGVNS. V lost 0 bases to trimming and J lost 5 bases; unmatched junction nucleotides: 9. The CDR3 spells CASSEYGLAGTRGDTQYF. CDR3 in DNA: TGTGCCAGCAGTGAATACGGACTAGCGGGGACCCGGGGAGATACGCAGTATTTT.